This paragraph reports one T cell receptor (beta chain). No cognate antigen has been identified for it. The record has no base qualities; no much larger clone is one base away. The sample belongs to a study of blood T cell repertoires in COVID-19 (dated by TCRdb to the early 2020s). Looking at the study overall: The collaborator samples originated in the United States, Italy and Spain and spanned the acute and convalescent phases of COVID-19. The prospective study material was composed of cDNA or gDNA derived from T cells, B-cell-depleted T cells, or PBMCs. The dataset comprised deeply sampled blood TCRbeta repertoires from subjects exposed to, actively infected with, or recovered from COVID-19. A freely available public database, intended as a resource for researchers studying the immune response to SARS-CoV-2, is where the repertoires were released. Samples were obtained from the ongoing ImmuneRACE study (first 160 participants) and from approximately 1,200 subjects provided by 6 global collaborators. The sample metadata nearly always contained a de-identified subject ID, COVID-19 status, age in years and sex. Where HLA class I and class II types were available, the types were taken from metadata supplied by the sample provider, not from assay-based typing.

At one collaborating source in Seattle, patients were enrolled during active infection and were followed longitudinally through the course of disease. The collaborating institutions used their own protocols to collect whole blood in K2EDTA tubes. Collaborator samples were shipped for TCRbeta analysis as frozen whole blood, isolated PBMCs, or DNA extracted from either sample type. The immunoSEQ Assay, a bias-controlled multiplex PCR, was used to amplify TCRbeta CDR3 regions from genomic DNA. From the authors' description of their analysis: Within the assay, amplification of reference gene primers was used to estimate how many nucleated cells each sample contained. Sequence reads were collapsed and filtered to measure the absolute abundance of every unique TCRbeta CDR3 rearrangement. For each sample, productive Simpson clonality was calculated by taking the square root of Simpson's diversity index across productive rearrangements. TCRdb retrieved this table from immuneACCESS and kept in-frame rearrangements only. Not all clones are present; in checked studies, unresolved V genes account for under half, and no reason is known for the remainder. From that table come the V and J calls and clone size; the DNA was used to work out D and trimming. The sample data list 150,000 to 250,000 clones, and roughly 83% of these were observed just once. The ten largest make up approximately 6% of the sample.

General findings and caveats noted by the study authors: Clinical and demographic metadata were provided uncurated, with the amount varying by source and participant.

As encoded in the germline V gene, CDR1 is MGHDK while CDR2 is SYGVNS. The CDR3 sequence holds 16 residues, the cysteine and phenylalanine included. Only the CDR3 DNA is retained, 48 bases long and in frame from the first base. A distance of 23 bases separates the germline ends of V and J, which lose 8 bases and 3 bases respectively. This TCR derives from a woman in her forties with COVID-19, enrolled during active disease. The chain is made from TRBV25-1 and TRBJ2-7; no D gene call is confident. What was sequenced was peripheral blood. The CDR3: CASLGTSASNFYEQYF. The nucleotide sequence reads TGTGCCAGCCTGGGCACCTCCGCATCCAATTTCTACGAGCAGTACTTC.